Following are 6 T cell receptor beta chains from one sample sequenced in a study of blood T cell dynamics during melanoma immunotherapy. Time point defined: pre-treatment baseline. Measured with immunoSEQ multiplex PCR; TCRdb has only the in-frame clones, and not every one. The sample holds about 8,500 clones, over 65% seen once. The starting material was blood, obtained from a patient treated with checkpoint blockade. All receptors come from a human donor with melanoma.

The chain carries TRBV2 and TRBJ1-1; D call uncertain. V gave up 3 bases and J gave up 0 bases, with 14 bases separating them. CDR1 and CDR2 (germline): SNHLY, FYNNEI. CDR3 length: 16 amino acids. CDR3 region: CASSEARVAMNTEAFF. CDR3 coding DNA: TGTGCCAGCAGTGAGGCCCGGGTGGCTATGAACACTGAAGCTTTCTTT.

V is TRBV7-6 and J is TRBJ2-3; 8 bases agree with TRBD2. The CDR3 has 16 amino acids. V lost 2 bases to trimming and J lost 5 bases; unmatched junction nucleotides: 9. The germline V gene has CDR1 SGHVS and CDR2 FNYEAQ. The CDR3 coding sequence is TGTGCCAGCAGCTTAAGCCAAGCGGGAGCATTAGATACGCAGTATTTT. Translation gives CASSLSQAGALDTQYF.

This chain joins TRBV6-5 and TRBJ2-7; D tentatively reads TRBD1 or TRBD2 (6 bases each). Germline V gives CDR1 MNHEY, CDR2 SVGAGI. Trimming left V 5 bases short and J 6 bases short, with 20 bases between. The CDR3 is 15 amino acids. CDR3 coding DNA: TGTGCCAGCAGTCCCCTAGGGGGGAAAGCCGTCGAGCAGTACTTC. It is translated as CASSPLGGKAVEQYF.

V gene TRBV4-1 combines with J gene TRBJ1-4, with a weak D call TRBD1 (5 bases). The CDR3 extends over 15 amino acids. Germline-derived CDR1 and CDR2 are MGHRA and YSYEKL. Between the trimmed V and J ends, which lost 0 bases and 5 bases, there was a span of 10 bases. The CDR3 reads CASSQDISGNEKLFF. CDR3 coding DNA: TGCGCCAGCAGCCAAGATATATCAGGGAATGAAAAACTGTTTTTT.

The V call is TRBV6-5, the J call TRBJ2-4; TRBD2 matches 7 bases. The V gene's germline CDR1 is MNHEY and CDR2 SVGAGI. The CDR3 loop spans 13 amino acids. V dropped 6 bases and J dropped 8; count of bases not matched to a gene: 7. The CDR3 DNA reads TGTGCCAGCAGCCGAGGGAGGGCCGACATTCAGTACTTC. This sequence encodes CASSRGRADIQYF.

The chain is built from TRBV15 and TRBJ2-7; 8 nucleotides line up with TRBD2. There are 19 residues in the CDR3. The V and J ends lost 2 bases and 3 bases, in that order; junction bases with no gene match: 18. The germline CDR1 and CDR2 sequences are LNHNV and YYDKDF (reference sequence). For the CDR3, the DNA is TGTGCCACCAGCAGAACAACGACTTCTAAGCGGGAGAAAGGCTACGAGCAGTACTTC. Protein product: CATSRTTTSKREKGYEQYF.